This T cell receptor (beta chain) was documented in a study of T cell responses to AZD1222 COVID-19 vaccine. Study results and limitations: Recipients of AZD1222 seropositive at baseline numbered only five or six. Repertoire samples came only from after the peak T cell response. Spike-wide coverage was observed for vaccine-associated CD4 TCRs, with dominant responses at 160-218 and 743-854. Spike-specific TCR breadth rose after two AZD1222 doses, and depth rose as well.

V lost 0 bases, J lost 5 bases, and 4 bases stayed unmatched. The V gene's germline CDR1 is MNHEY and CDR2 SVGAGI. This CDR3 has 15 residues. Concerning this clone itself: Antigen unknown.

This table comes from immunoSEQ multiplex PCR, and its TCRdb copy is limited to in-frame clones, with some not included. The sample lists roughly 83,000 clones, about 82% seen once, with 8.7% in the top ten. The clonotype originates from an adult in good health. The chain uses TRBV6-5 and TRBJ2-7, with 10 bases lining up with TRBD2. The input for sequencing was peripheral blood, taken on day 0 of AZD1222 vaccination. The CDR3 here is CASSYSPLAGDEQYF. DNA of the CDR3: TGTGCCAGCAGTTACTCGCCGCTAGCGGGAGACGAGCAGTACTTC.